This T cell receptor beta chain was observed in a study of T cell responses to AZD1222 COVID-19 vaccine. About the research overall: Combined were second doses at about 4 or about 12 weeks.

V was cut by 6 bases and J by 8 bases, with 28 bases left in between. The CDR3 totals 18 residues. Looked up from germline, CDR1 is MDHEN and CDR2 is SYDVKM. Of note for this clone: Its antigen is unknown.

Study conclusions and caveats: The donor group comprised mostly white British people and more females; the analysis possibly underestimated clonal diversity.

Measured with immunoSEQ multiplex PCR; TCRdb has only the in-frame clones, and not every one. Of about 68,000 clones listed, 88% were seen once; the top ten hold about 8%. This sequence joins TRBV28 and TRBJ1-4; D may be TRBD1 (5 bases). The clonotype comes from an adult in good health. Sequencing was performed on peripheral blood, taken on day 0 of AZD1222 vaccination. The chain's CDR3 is CASRTQGPRSPWGEKLFF. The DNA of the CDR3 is TGTGCCAGCAGGACTCAGGGCCCACGGAGCCCTTGGGGCGAAAAACTGTTTTTT.